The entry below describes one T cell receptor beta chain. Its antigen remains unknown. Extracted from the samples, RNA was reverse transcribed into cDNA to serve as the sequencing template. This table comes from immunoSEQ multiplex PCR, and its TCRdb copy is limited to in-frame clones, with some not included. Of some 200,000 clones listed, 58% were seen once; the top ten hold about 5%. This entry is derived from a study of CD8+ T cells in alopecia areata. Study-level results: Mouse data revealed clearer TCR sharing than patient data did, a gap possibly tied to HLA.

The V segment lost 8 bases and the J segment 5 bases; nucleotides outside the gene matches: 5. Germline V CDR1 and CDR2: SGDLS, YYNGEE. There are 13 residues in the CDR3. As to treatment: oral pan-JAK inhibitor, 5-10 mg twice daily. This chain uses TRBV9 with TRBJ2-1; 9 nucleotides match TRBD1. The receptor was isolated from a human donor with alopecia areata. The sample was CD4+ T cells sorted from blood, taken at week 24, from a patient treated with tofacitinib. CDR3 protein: CASGTGSHNEQFF. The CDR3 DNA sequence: TGTGCCAGTGGGACAGGGAGTCACAATGAGCAGTTCTTC.